These T cell receptor beta chains were read from a single sample in a study of cytomegalovirus exposure and HLA in healthy donors. Clones were read by immunoSEQ multiplex PCR, and TCRdb kept only the in-frame ones, dropping some. Of some 160,000 clones in the sample, around 84% were seen once. Sample: PBMCs. The receptor source for this set is a woman in her thirties or forties in good health and CMV-seronegative. CDR3s include the opening cysteine and the closing phenylalanine or tryptophan. D genes are given only for firm matches. Only part of the rows carry a size: once, few, many, or a class if the clone is expanded.

J,length,V,size,D,DNA,CDR3
TRBJ2-1,16,TRBV13,NA,TRBD2,TGTGCCAGCAGCTTTTGGGCTGGACTAGACTACAATGAGCAGTTCTTC,CASSFWAGLDYNEQFF
TRBJ2-2,15,TRBV5-1,NA,NA,TGCGCCAGCAGTTTACAGGTGTCGGACACCGGGGAGCTGTTTTTT,CASSLQVSDTGELFF
TRBJ2-1,16,TRBV28,few,TRBD2,TGTGCCAGCAGGACTAGGACTAGCGGGAGATACAATGAGCAGTTCTTC,CASRTRTSGRYNEQFF
TRBJ2-1,15,TRBV27,NA,TRBD2,TGTGCCAGCAGTACGGGACTAGCGTCCTACAATGAGCAGTTCTTC,CASSTGLASYNEQFF
TRBJ1-1,15,TRBV4-1,NA,NA,TGCGCCAGCAGCCTCCAGGCAGGCCCTAACGTAGAAGCTTTCTTT,CASSLQAGPNVEAFF
TRBJ1-1,13,TRBV10-3,once,NA,TGTGCCATCAGTGACACGGGAAACACTGAAGCTTTCTTT,CAISDTGNTEAFF
TRBJ2-7,16,TRBV9,NA,TRBD2,TGTGCCAGCAGCCCGCCCCTAGCGGAGGGGATGGGGGAGCAGTACTTC,CASSPPLAEGMGEQYF
TRBJ1-1,12,TRBV2,few,TRBD1,TGTGCCAGCAGGGATGACAGGGTGCGAGCTTTCTTT,CASRDDRVRAFF
TRBJ1-1,13,TRBV6-6,few,NA,TGTGCCAGCAACCTACAGGGGAACACTGAAGCTTTCTTT,CASNLQGNTEAFF
TRBJ2-1,11,TRBV2,NA,NA,TGTGCCAGCAGTGTCCGGACTGGGCCATTCTTC,CASSVRTGPFF
TRBJ1-1,16,TRBV18,NA,TRBD1,TGTGCCAGCTCACTAACGACAGGGTCGGACAACACTGAAGCTTTCTTT,CASSLTTGSDNTEAFF
TRBJ2-4,16,TRBV7-9,once,NA,TGTGCCAGCAGCACCCGGACTTCGATAGCCAAAAACATTCAGTACTTC,CASSTRTSIAKNIQYF
TRBJ2-2,16,TRBV27,NA,NA,TGTGCCAGCAGTTTTCGGTATGCACCGAACACCGGGGAGCTGTTTTTT,CASSFRYAPNTGELFF
TRBJ2-7,14,TRBV19,few,NA,TGTGCCAGTAGTAGGCTACAGGGTCTCTACGAGCAGTACTTC,CASSRLQGLYEQYF
TRBJ2-7,14,TRBV28,few,TRBD2,TGTGCCAGCAGTTTGGCCAGCGGGACCTACGAGCAGTACTTC,CASSLASGTYEQYF
TRBJ1-1,13,TRBV27,NA,NA,TGTGCCAGCAGTTTCGTTCAGGGCGCTGAAGCTTTCTTT,CASSFVQGAEAFF
TRBJ2-7,14,TRBV7-9,NA,TRBD1,TGTGCCAGCACCCCGGGACAGGCCCCCTACGAGCAGTACTTC,CASTPGQAPYEQYF
TRBJ2-7,15,TRBV11-2,NA,NA,TGTGCCAGCAGCATAGATGGGACTCGCGCCTACGAGCAGTACTTC,CASSIDGTRAYEQYF
TRBJ1-1,17,TRBV4-1,NA,TRBD1,TGCGCCAGCAGCCTAAAAACTTCAGGGGGCGCGAGAACTGAAGCTTTCTTT,CASSLKTSGGARTEAFF
TRBJ2-2,16,TRBV5-1,NA,TRBD2,TGCGCCAGCAGCTTGGTAGCGGGGGGGAACACCGGGGAGCTGTTTTTT,CASSLVAGGNTGELFF
TRBJ2-5,14,TRBV29-1,NA,NA,TGCAGCGTTGCAAAACAGGGTGGCCCCGTGGAGCAGTACTTC,CSVAKQGGPVEQYF
TRBJ2-7,16,TRBV5-4,few,TRBD1,TGTGCCAGCAGCTCAGCGACAGGGGACGACGCCTACGAGCAGTACTTC,CASSSATGDDAYEQYF
TRBJ2-2,17,TRBV7-5,NA,NA,TGTGTCAGAAGCTCAGCGGACAGGGACCCGAACACCGGGGAGCTGTTTTTT,CVRSSADRDPNTGELFF
TRBJ2-7,18,TRBV7-9,NA,TRBD2,TGTGCCAGCAGCCTACGGCTGGCGACTGGCGGGGGGTCCTACGAGCAGTACTTC,CASSLRLATGGGSYEQYF
TRBJ1-1,13,TRBV7-2,NA,NA,TGTGCCAGCAGCTTCCAGCGGGGGTCTGAAGCTTTCTTT,CASSFQRGSEAFF
TRBJ2-2,15,TRBV28,NA,NA,TGTGCCAGCAGCTGGGGGCAGGGTGAGACCGGGGAGCTGTTTTTT,CASSWGQGETGELFF
TRBJ1-2,15,TRBV10-3,few,TRBD1,TGTGCCATCAGCGAGGGACAGGGATTGGGCTATGGCTACACCTTC,CAISEGQGLGYGYTF
TRBJ1-1,15,TRBV11-3,NA,TRBD1,TGTGCCAGCAGCTTTACAGGGGGCGAGGACACTGAAGCTTTCTTT,CASSFTGGEDTEAFF
TRBJ2-7,15,TRBV5-1,NA,TRBD1,TGCGCCAGCAGCTCAGTGCGATACAGGGGATACGAGCAGTACTTC,CASSSVRYRGYEQYF
TRBJ2-7,13,TRBV7-6,NA,TRBD1,TGTGCCAGCAGCTCGGGACAGGGCGACGAGCAGTACTTC,CASSSGQGDEQYF
TRBJ1-3,14,TRBV9,NA,NA,TGTGCCAGCGGGGGGGGCTTCTCTGGAAACACCATATATTTT,CASGGGFSGNTIYF
TRBJ1-5,15,TRBV27,NA,NA,TGTGCCAGCAGTTTAGTTGGGGGCTACAATCAGCCCCAGCATTTT,CASSLVGGYNQPQHF
TRBJ1-2,14,TRBV13,NA,NA,TGTGCCAGCAGCCAAACAGGGATAACCTATGGCTACACCTTC,CASSQTGITYGYTF
TRBJ2-7,12,TRBV28,NA,NA,TGTGCCAGTTATGAACAGGGATACGAGCAGTACTTC,CASYEQGYEQYF
TRBJ2-3,15,TRBV6-5,NA,TRBD2,TGTGCCAGCACTAGGTTAAGCGGGGGAATAGATACGCAGTATTTT,CASTRLSGGIDTQYF
TRBJ2-6,14,TRBV7-9,NA,NA,TGTGCCAGCAGCTTTAATGCTGGGGCCAACGTCCTGACTTTC,CASSFNAGANVLTF
TRBJ2-7,14,TRBV11-1,NA,TRBD1,TGTGCCAGCAGCTTCAGGGACAGGGGCGGCGAGCAGTACTTC,CASSFRDRGGEQYF
TRBJ1-2,15,TRBV28,few,NA,TGTGCCAGCAGTTTATTGAGGTCCGGGTACTATGGCTACACCTTC,CASSLLRSGYYGYTF
TRBJ2-1,15,TRBV2,once,TRBD2,TGTGCCAGCAGCGGAGGGACTAGGACCTACAATGAGCAGTTCTTC,CASSGGTRTYNEQFF
TRBJ1-1,12,TRBV5-4,NA,TRBD1,TGTGCCAGCAGCAGGGTACAGGGGGAAGCTTTCTTT,CASSRVQGEAFF
TRBJ2-1,15,TRBV5-4,NA,TRBD2,TGTGCCAGCAGCGTTAGCGGGACCTCCTACAATGAGCAGTTCTTC,CASSVSGTSYNEQFF
TRBJ1-1,13,TRBV28,NA,NA,TGTGCCAGCAGTTATCCAGGGAATACTGAAGCTTTCTTT,CASSYPGNTEAFF